The entry below gives a single T cell receptor beta chain sequence along with its context. CDR3 length: 16 amino acids. Germline values: CDR1 MNHEY, CDR2 SVGAGI. The ends lost 4 bases at V and 6 bases at J; junction bases unmatched: 11. The data were obtained in a study of blood T cell repertoires in COVID-19. Study-level background: Samples representing acute and convalescent COVID-19 were sourced from the United States, Italy and Spain. Sources were T cells, B-cell-depleted T cells, or PBMCs; the material itself was cDNA or gDNA.

Original processing methods: Cell counts per sample came from amplifying reference gene primers. This table comes from immunoSEQ multiplex PCR, and its TCRdb copy is limited to in-frame clones, with some not included. The DNA gave D and trimming, while V, J and clone size come from that table. Here the sample spans a few hundred thousand clones, approximately 77% being singletons. The sequence came from a woman in her late teens or twenties with acute or convalescent COVID-19. The gene calls are TRBV6-5 and TRBJ2-4; 8 nucleotides align to TRBD1. Sequencing input: peripheral blood. The CDR3 sequence is CASSFGSRTGTNIQYF. CDR3 nucleotides: TGTGCCAGCAGTTTCGGGTCGAGGACAGGGACAAACATTCAGTACTTC.